This T cell receptor (beta chain) was profiled in a study of blood T cell repertoires in COVID-19 (dated by TCRdb to 2018 to 2020). Describing the broader study: Collaborator samples came from the United States, Italy and Spain and covered acute and convalescent phases of COVID-19. A de-identified subject ID, COVID-19 status, age in years and sex were almost always included in the sample metadata. The material from the prospective study consisted of cDNA or gDNA derived from T cells, B-cell-depleted T cells, or PBMCs. The repertoires were released in a freely available public database intended as a resource for research on the immune response to SARS-CoV-2. Subjects who had been exposed to COVID-19, were actively infected with it, or had recovered from it provided the deeply sampled blood TCRbeta repertoires that made up the dataset. Where available, HLA class I and class II types were taken from metadata supplied by the sample provider and were not determined by assay-based typing. Samples came from the ongoing ImmuneRACE study (first 160 participants) plus 1,254 subjects from 6 global collaborators. Paper-wide results and their limitations: The quantity of clinical and demographic metadata differed by source and by participant and was supplied without curation.

For this clone: The specificity of this receptor is unknown. Base-call qualities are not available, and no considerably larger clone is one nucleotide away.

The CDR3 holds 15 amino acids from the cysteine to the phenylalanine. This entry keeps only the CDR3 DNA: 45 bases, framed from base 1. The germline V gene provides CDR1 MGHDK and CDR2 SYGVNS. V drops 0 bases and J drops 8 bases, leaving 11 bases in between. Each collaborating institution followed its own protocols to collect whole blood in K2EDTA tubes. For TCRbeta analysis, collaborator samples were shipped as frozen whole blood, as isolated PBMCs, or as DNA extracted from either sample type. TCRbeta CDR3 regions were amplified from genomic DNA by means of the immunoSEQ Assay, a bias-controlled multiplex PCR. Regarding the original processing steps: Within the assay, amplification of reference gene primers was used to estimate how many nucleated cells each sample contained. Sequence reads were collapsed and filtered to measure the absolute abundance of every unique TCRbeta CDR3 rearrangement. For each sample, productive Simpson clonality was calculated as the square root of Simpson's diversity index across productive rearrangements. As stored in TCRdb, this immuneACCESS dataset retains in-frame rearrangements with V and J assigned. A fraction of the clones does not appear; measured against another copy, unresolved V genes explain less than half of the discrepancy, and the remainder lacks a known reason. V and J calls and clone size follow that table, whereas D and trimming were derived from the DNA. The sample table holds 150,000 to 200,000 clones, of which about nine tenths were seen once. Clones ranked in the top ten supply 0.5% to 0.55% of the sample.

The origin of this receptor is a middle-aged man with acute or convalescent COVID-19. The rearrangement joined TRBV25-1 to TRBJ1-6, and TRBD1 may be the D gene, going by 6 matching bases. The sample comprised peripheral blood. The DNA sequence is TGTGCCAGCAGTGAATACGACAGGTCGCATTCACCCCTCCACTTT. Its translation is CASSEYDRSHSPLHF.